This is a list of T cell receptor beta chains from one sample in a study of cytomegalovirus exposure and HLA in healthy donors. Sequencing was performed with immunoSEQ multiplex PCR; in TCRdb, only in-frame clones are kept and a portion is missing. Seen in this sample are about 58,000 clones; the ten most common clones hold approximately 2.1%. The sequencing sample was made of PBMCs. All receptors come from a woman aged 18-35 years in good health and CMV-seronegative. CDR3s include the opening cysteine and the closing phenylalanine or tryptophan. A D gene is named only where the DNA matches it firmly. Clone sizes are given selectively: once, few, many, or a class where the clone is expanded.

V	J	D	size	length	CDR3	DNA
TRBV7-9	TRBJ1-2	TRBD1	.	14	CASSRGRGLYGYTF	TGTGCCAGCAGCCGAGGCAGGGGGCTCTATGGCTACACCTTC
TRBV27	TRBJ1-6	.	.	16	CASSLGVGGRNSPLHF	TGTGCCAGCAGTTTGGGGGTGGGGGGAAGAAATTCACCCCTCCACTTT
TRBV2	TRBJ1-1	.	.	12	CASSKDSSRAFF	TGTGCCAGCAGTAAGGACAGCTCCAGGGCTTTCTTT
TRBV5-1	TRBJ1-1	TRBD1	.	14	CASGRDRGDLKAFF	TGCGCCAGCGGCCGGGACAGGGGGGACCTTAAGGCTTTCTTT
TRBV5-1	TRBJ1-2	.	.	13	CASSLAGYYGYTF	TGCGCCAGCAGCTTGGCCGGGTACTATGGCTACACCTTC
TRBV25-1	TRBJ2-3	.	.	15	CASSDPGVPTDTQYF	TGTGCCAGCAGTGACCCGGGAGTCCCCACAGATACGCAGTATTTT
TRBV6-4	TRBJ2-3	TRBD2	.	15	CASSDGTSGTDTQYF	TGTGCCAGCAGTGACGGGACTAGCGGCACAGATACGCAGTATTTT
TRBV18	TRBJ2-2	.	.	15	CASSRAGRYTGELFF	TGTGCCAGCTCACGGGCCGGCAGGTACACCGGGGAGCTGTTTTTT
TRBV6-5	TRBJ2-7	.	.	13	CASSYSGHYEQYF	TGTGCCAGCAGTTACTCGGGCCACTACGAGCAGTACTTC
TRBV4-2	TRBJ2-7	TRBD1	.	14	CASSQRQGAYEQYF	TGTGCCAGCAGCCAAAGACAGGGGGCCTACGAGCAGTACTTC
TRBV6-9	TRBJ1-1	.	.	13	CASSLNSGHADFF	TGTGCCAGCAGTTTGAATAGCGGTCACGCAGATTTCTTT
TRBV28	TRBJ1-2	.	.	13	CASSFPGGYGYTF	TGTGCCAGCAGTTTTCCCGGGGGCTATGGCTACACCTTC
TRBV18	TRBJ2-5	.	.	13	CASSRGRQETQYF	TGTGCCAGCTCACGGGGCCGCCAAGAGACCCAGTACTTC
TRBV5-1	TRBJ1-3	.	.	13	CASWGDSGNAIYF	TGCGCCAGCTGGGGCGACTCTGGAAACGCCATATATTTT
TRBV5-1	TRBJ2-7	TRBD2	.	17	CASSPAFTGLGAYEQYF	TGCGCCAGCAGCCCTGCCTTTACGGGACTAGGGGCCTACGAGCAGTACTTC
TRBV19	TRBJ2-5	.	.	14	CASSPGRVTETQYF	TGTGCCAGTAGCCCAGGGCGCGTAACGGAGACCCAGTACTTC
TRBV28	TRBJ2-5	TRBD2	.	17	CASSSIPGLAMKETQYF	TGTGCCAGCAGTTCGATTCCGGGACTAGCAATGAAAGAGACCCAGTACTTC
TRBV19	TRBJ2-2	TRBD2	.	17	CASRNRRASGAGGELFF	TGTGCCAGTAGAAATCGGCGGGCTAGCGGGGCTGGCGGGGAGCTGTTTTTT
TRBV7-8	TRBJ2-1	TRBD1	.	16	CASRDRDRDPYNEQFF	TGTGCCAGCAGGGACCGGGACAGGGATCCCTACAATGAGCAGTTCTTC
TRBV18	TRBJ2-1	.	.	14	CASSPYGSKVFQFF	TGTGCCAGCTCACCATACGGGAGTAAAGTCTTTCAGTTCTTC
TRBV5-1	TRBJ2-5	.	.	11	CASKSLETQYF	TGCGCCAGCAAATCCTTGGAGACCCAGTACTTC
TRBV5-1	TRBJ2-7	.	.	14	CASSVEVFSYEQYF	TGCGCCAGCAGCGTAGAAGTTTTCTCCTACGAGCAGTACTTC
TRBV5-6	TRBJ1-5	TRBD1	.	16	CASSLGAGGGNQPQHF	TGTGCCAGCAGCTTGGGGGCAGGGGGTGGCAATCAGCCCCAGCATTTT
TRBV6-1	TRBJ2-1	TRBD2	medium-sized	14	CASSSGRASDEQFF	TGTGCCAGCAGTAGCGGGAGGGCCTCGGATGAGCAGTTCTTC
TRBV4-2	TRBJ2-6	TRBD1	.	17	CASSPRDRVSGANVLTF	TGTGCCAGCAGCCCCCGGGACAGGGTCTCTGGGGCCAACGTCCTGACTTTC
TRBV19	TRBJ2-1	.	.	15	CASNEVSLGGNEQFF	TGTGCCAGTAATGAGGTTTCACTTGGAGGCAATGAGCAGTTCTTC
TRBV5-6	TRBJ1-5	.	.	14	CASSRGEGPQPQHF	TGTGCCAGCAGCCGGGGGGAGGGCCCTCAGCCCCAGCATTTT
TRBV6-5	TRBJ1-5	.	.	14	CASSPGYSNQHQHF	TGTGCCAGCAGTCCCGGATATAGCAATCAGCACCAGCATTTT
TRBV27	TRBJ1-2	.	.	14	CASSSGVFGYGYTF	TGTGCCAGCAGCAGCGGGGTTTTCGGCTATGGCTACACCTTC
TRBV6-1	TRBJ1-2	TRBD1	.	14	CASLLTGAIYGYTF	TGTGCCAGCCTCTTGACAGGGGCGATCTATGGCTACACCTTC